This paragraph reports one T cell receptor beta chain. Its matching antigen is unknown. This sample is part of a study of cytomegalovirus exposure and HLA in healthy donors. Looking at the study overall: In an early release, HLA-typed donors contributed 77 million or so unique TCR sequences. Regarding the study as a whole: A highly shared variant cluster was judged a likely technical artifact. TRBV6-2, TRBV6-3 and some other V segments were unresolvable in 87-base-pair reads.

A multiplex PCR was run with 60 Vbeta primers and 13 Jbeta primers. Using immunoSEQ multiplex PCR, the repertoire was profiled, and TCRdb retains in-frame clones only, with some absent. The sample gives more than 150,000 clones, approximately 83% of which show up once; roughly 1.5% is in the top ten. The CDR3 is 15 residues long. The ends lost 10 bases at V and 8 bases at J; junction bases unmatched: 17. Germline V gene sequence: CDR1 SNHLY, CDR2 FYNNEI. Sequences were obtained from PBMCs. The TCR originated in a woman between 18 and 30 years old in good health and CMV-seronegative. The rearrangement uses TRBV2 and TRBJ1-2; 9 bases align to TRBD1. CDR3 sequence (DNA): TGTGCCACCCGAAGGGACAGGGCAAATTTTGTAGGCTACACCTTC. This codes for CATRRDRANFVGYTF.